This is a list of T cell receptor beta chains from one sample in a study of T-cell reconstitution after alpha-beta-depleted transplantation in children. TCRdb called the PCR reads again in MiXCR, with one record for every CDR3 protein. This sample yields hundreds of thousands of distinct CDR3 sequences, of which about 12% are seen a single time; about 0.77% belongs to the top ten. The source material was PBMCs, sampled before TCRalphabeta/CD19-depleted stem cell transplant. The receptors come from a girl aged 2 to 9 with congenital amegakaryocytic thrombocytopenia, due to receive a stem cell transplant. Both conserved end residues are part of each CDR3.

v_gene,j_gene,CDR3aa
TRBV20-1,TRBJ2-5,CSAPEGVRRDQYF
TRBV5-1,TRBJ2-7,CASSLKSEQYF
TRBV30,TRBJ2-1,CAWSLAGANLMGQFF
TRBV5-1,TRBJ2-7,CASSLVAGQGGYEQYF
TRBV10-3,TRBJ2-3,CAIRGQLDTQYF
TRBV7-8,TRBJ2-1,CASTRGDLGREEQFF
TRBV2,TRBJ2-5,CASSEPPSGKQETQYF
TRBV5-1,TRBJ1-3,CASSLEDRGNTIYF
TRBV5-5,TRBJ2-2,CASSLGVHFNTGELFF
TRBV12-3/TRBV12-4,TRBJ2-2,CASSFQGYGTGELFF
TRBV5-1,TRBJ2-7,CASSWDQNYEQYF
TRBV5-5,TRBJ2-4,CASSLWSYGNIQYF
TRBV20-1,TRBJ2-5,CSAWAETQYF
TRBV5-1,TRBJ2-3,CASSLGLAGDLQRTDTQYF
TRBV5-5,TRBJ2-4,CASSGGTFRDIQYF
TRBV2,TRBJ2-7,CASSETQGHHEQYF
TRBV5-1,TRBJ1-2,CASSPGTAYGYPF
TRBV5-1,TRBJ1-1,CASTKENTEAFF
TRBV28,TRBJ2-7,CASSLTGPAPYEQYF
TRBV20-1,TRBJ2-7,CSASLDASGSYEQYF
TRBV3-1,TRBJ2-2,CASSHPKGELFF
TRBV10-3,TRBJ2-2,CAIRPRGNTGELFF
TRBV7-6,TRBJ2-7,CASSLFSGGGYEQYF
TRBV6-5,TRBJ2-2,CASSLGVSYTGELFF
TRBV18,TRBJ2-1,CASSPLFRGGNEQFF